This T cell receptor beta chain was captured by sequencing in a study of cytomegalovirus exposure and HLA in healthy donors. Regarding the study as a whole: In vitro, three CMV-associated chains proved specific for CMV antigens.

A multiplex PCR was run with 60 Vbeta primers and 13 Jbeta primers. Assay: immunoSEQ multiplex PCR; the TCRdb copy retains only in-frame clones and omits some. Of about 120,000 clones listed, 76% are singletons. The germline V and J ends were trimmed by 1 base and 4 bases, with 8 bases remaining between them. Germline CDR1 is KGHSH and CDR2 is LQKENI. There are 14 residues in the CDR3. Turning to this clone: Its target is not known.

The source of this sequence is a man in his fifties or sixties in good health and CMV-seropositive. Sequencing was performed on PBMCs. The V gene is TRBV18, the J gene TRBJ1-5, with D possibly TRBD1 on 5 matching bases. The CDR3 sequence: CASSPQAGNQPQHF. The CDR3, as DNA: TGTGCCAGCTCACCACAGGCAGGGAATCAGCCCCAGCATTTT.